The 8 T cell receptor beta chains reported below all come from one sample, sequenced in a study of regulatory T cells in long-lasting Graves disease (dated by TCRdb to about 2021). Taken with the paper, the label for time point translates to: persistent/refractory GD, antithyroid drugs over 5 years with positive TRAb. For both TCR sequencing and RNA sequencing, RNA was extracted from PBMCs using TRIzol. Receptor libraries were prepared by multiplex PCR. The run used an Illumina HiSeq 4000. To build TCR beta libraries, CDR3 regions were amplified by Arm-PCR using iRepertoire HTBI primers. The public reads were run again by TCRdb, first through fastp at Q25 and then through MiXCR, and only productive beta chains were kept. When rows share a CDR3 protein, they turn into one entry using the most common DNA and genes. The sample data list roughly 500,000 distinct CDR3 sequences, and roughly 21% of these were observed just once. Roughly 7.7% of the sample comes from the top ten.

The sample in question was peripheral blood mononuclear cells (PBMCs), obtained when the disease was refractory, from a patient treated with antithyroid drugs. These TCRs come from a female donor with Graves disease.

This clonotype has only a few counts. The CDR3 sequence: CSATGSRETQYF. In DNA, the CDR3 is TGCAGTGCCACGGGGTCCCGTGAGACCCAGTACTTC. V is TRBV20-1 and J is TRBJ2-5, with D possibly TRBD2 on 5 matching bases. V lost 6 bases and J 5 bases, leaving 13 bases between the germline ends. The germline V gene has CDR1 DFQATT and CDR2 SNEGSKA (reference sequence). The CDR3 runs to 12 residues.

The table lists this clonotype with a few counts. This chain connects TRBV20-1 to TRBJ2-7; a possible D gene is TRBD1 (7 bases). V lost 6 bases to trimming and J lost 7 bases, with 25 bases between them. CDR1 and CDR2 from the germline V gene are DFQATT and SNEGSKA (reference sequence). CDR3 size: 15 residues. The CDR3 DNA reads TGCAGTGCCCCTTCTCGAGGAGGGGGCGGGATGGAGCAGTACTTC. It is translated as CSAPSRGGGGMEQYF.

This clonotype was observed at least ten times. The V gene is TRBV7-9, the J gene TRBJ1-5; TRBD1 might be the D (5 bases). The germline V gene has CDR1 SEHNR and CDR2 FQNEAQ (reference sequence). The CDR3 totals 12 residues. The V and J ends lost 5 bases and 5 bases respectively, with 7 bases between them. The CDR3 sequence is CASSRGDQPQHF. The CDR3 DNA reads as TGTGCCAGCAGCAGAGGGGATCAGCCCCAGCATTTT.

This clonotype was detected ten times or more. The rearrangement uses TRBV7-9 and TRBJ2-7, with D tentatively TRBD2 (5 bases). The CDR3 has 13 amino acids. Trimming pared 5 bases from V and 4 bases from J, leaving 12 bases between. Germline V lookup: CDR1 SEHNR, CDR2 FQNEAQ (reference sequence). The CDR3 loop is CASSAPPGYEQYF. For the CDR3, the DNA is TGTGCCAGCAGCGCACCCCCGGGGTACGAGCAGTACTTC. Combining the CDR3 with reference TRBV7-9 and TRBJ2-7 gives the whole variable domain DTGVSQNPRHKITKRGQNVTFRCDPISEHNRLYWYRQTLGQGPEFLTYFQNEAQLEKSRLLSDRFSAERPKGSFSTLEIQRTEQGDSAMYLCASSAPPGYEQYFGPGTRLTVT.

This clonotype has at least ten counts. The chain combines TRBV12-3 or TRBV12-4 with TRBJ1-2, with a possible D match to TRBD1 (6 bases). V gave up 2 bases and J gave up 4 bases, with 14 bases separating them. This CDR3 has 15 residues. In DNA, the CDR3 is TGTGCCAGCAGTTTAATCCAGGGGACAAGCTATGGCTACACCTTC. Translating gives CASSLIQGTSYGYTF.

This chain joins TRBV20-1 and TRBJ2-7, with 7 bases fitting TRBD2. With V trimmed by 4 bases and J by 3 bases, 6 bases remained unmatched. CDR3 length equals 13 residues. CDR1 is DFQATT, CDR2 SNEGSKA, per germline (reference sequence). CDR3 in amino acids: CSAMSWGGYEQYF. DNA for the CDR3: TGCAGTGCTATGTCGTGGGGGGGCTACGAGCAGTACTTC.

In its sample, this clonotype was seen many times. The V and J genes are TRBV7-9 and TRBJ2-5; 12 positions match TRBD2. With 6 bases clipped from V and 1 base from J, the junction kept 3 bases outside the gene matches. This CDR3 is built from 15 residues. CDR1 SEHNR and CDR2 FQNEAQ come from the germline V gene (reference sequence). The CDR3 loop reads CASRPGLAGQETQYF. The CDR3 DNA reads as TGTGCCAGCAGGCCGGGACTAGCGGGCCAAGAGACCCAGTACTTC.

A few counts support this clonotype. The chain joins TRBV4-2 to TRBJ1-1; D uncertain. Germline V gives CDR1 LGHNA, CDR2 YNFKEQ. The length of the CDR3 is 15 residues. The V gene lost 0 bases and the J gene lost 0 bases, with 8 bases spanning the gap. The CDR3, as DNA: TGTGCCAGCAGCCAAGAGTGGGTTTTGAACACTGAAGCTTTCTTT. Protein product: CASSQEWVLNTEAFF.